These 11 T cell receptor beta chains share one sample of origin, sequenced in a study of Ad26.COV2.S vaccination and SARS-CoV-2 variants. Treatment denoted: around 19 received Ad26.COV2.S at low or high dose, single or two shots; 5 received placebo; per-sample allocation not given. Sampling was done on day 63 after the first vaccine or placebo injection. This table comes from immunoSEQ multiplex PCR, and its TCRdb copy is limited to in-frame clones, with some not included. The data hold hundreds of thousands of clones, with roughly 89% observed a single time. The material sequenced was peripheral blood, taken in a trial of Ad26.COV2.S vaccine versus placebo. The receptor set was obtained from a person between 18 and 65 years old who received the Ad26.COV2.S COVID-19 vaccine or a placebo.

This clone was seen only a few times. This chain joins TRBV11-1 and TRBJ1-1; D unclear. CDR1 SGHAT and CDR2 FQDESV come from the germline V gene (reference sequence). V lost 1 base and J 11 bases, leaving 14 bases between the germline ends. This CDR3 has 13 amino acids. The CDR3 DNA reads TGTGCCAGCAGCTTAGTAGCTCGGGATTCGGCTTTCTTT. Its protein is CASSLVARDSAFF.

The rearrangement uses TRBV7-2 and TRBJ1-1; D is perhaps TRBD1 (6 bases). In germline, CDR1 is SGHTA, CDR2 FQGNSA. Trimming removed 6 bases at V and 11 bases at J, with 16 bases between. CDR3 size: 12 residues. CDR3 protein: CASRTTGRSAFF. As DNA, the CDR3 is TGTGCCAGCAGAACGACAGGTCGGAGCGCTTTCTTT.

The chain carries TRBV3-1 (or the pseudogene TRBV3-2) and TRBJ2-5, with D possibly matching TRBD2 (6 bases). This CDR3 region has 11 residues. Per germline, CDR1 LGHDT and CDR2 YNNKEL (reference sequence). With 1 base removed from V and 9 bases from J, the gap between germline ends came to 6 bases. The CDR3 protein is CASSQGGAQYF. CDR3 sequence (DNA): TGTGCCAGCAGCCAAGGCGGGGCCCAGTACTTC.

CDR3 sequence reads: CASSPRGGKTEAFF. The CDR3 nucleotides read TGTGCCAGCAGCCCCCGAGGGGGTAAAACTGAAGCTTTCTTT. This chain connects TRBV5-4 to TRBJ1-1; maybe TRBD1 (6 bases). The CDR3 is 14 amino acids. V gave up 4 bases and J gave up 5 bases, with 15 bases separating them. The germline V gene has CDR1 SGHNT and CDR2 YYREEE (reference sequence).

The chain combines TRBV6-5 with TRBJ2-7; 11 nucleotides match TRBD2. This CDR3 comprises 16 residues. Unmatched junction bases numbered 9, after V lost 4 bases and J lost 4 bases. CDR1 is MNHEY, CDR2 SVGAGI, per germline. Here the CDR3 reads CASSFRPSGGSYEQYF. The CDR3, as DNA: TGTGCCAGCAGTTTCCGGCCTAGCGGGGGGTCTTACGAGCAGTACTTC.

The chain is built from TRBV5-1 and TRBJ1-3; D gene uncertain. The CDR3 spans 15 residues. CDR1 and CDR2 from the germline V gene are SGHRS and YFSETQ. V shed 4 bases and J shed 3 bases, with 14 bases lying between them. The CDR3: CASSLVGGGGNTIYF. For the CDR3, the DNA is TGCGCCAGCAGCCTGGTTGGCGGAGGTGGAAACACCATATATTTT.

The chain combines TRBV6-2 or TRBV6-3 with TRBJ2-2; no definite D call. Germline CDR1 and CDR2: MNHEY and SVGEGT. V was pared by 7 bases and J by 1 base, with 16 bases between. The CDR3 is 16 residues long. CDR3 in DNA: TGTGCCAGCATCCCATGGGCGGCGAGGAACACCGGGGAGCTGTTTTTT. Translating gives CASIPWAARNTGELFF.

The J gene is TRBJ2-3, the V gene TRBV5-1; D might be TRBD1 (7 bases). The CDR3 runs 15 residues. Germline V gene lookup returns CDR1 SGHRS and CDR2 YFSETQ. V lost 7 bases to trimming and J lost 4 bases, with 19 bases between them. The CDR3 reads CASSLQGGFADTQYF. The CDR3 bases are TGCGCCAGCTCCCTCCAGGGGGGTTTCGCAGATACGCAGTATTTT.

V and J are TRBV28 and TRBJ1-4, with 8 positions matching TRBD1. The CDR3 is 15 amino acids. The J segment lost 8 bases and the V segment lost 6 bases, leaving 11 bases of the junction unmatched. The germline V gene encodes CDR1 MDHEN and CDR2 SYDVKM. The CDR3 here is CASSGDRGVGEKLFF. The CDR3 DNA reads TGTGCCAGCAGCGGTGACAGGGGTGTGGGGGAAAAACTGTTTTTT.

CDR3 DNA sequence: TGCGCCAGCAGCCAAGAAGGGCGAGCGAACACCGGGGAGCTGTTTTTT. Protein: CASSQEGRANTGELFF. The chain is built from TRBV4-1 and TRBJ2-2; D ambiguous. Between the trimmed V and J ends, which lost 0 bases and 0 bases, there was a span of 8 bases. This CDR3 region has 16 residues. Germline CDR1 is MGHRA and CDR2 is YSYEKL.

This clone has a single count. The genes are TRBV7-2 and TRBJ1-2, with a weak D call TRBD1 (5 bases). The germline gives CDR1 SGHTA, CDR2 FQGNSA. This CDR3 spans 13 amino acids. The ends were cut back, 5 bases at V and 3 bases at J, with 10 bases in the middle. The CDR3 reads CASSHGTYYGYTF. The DNA of the CDR3 is TGTGCCAGCAGCCACGGGACTTACTATGGCTACACCTTC.